The clone carrying this T cell receptor (beta chain) was picked up one time. Once RNA had been extracted, it was reverse transcribed into cDNA to act as the sequencing template. Generated by immunoSEQ multiplex PCR, the TCRdb table keeps only in-frame clones and is missing some. The table lists about 190,000 clones, 60% to 70% of them singletons, with roughly 0.7% in the top ten. This entry comes from a study of CD8+ T cells in alopecia areata. Trimming left V 0 bases short and J 0 bases short, with 6 bases between. The CDR3 runs to 16 residues. The germline CDR1 and CDR2 sequences are MGHRA and YSYEKL. Specified treatment: oral pan-JAK inhibitor, 5-10 mg twice daily.

The sequencing used CD4+ T cells sorted from blood, collected at week 4, from a patient treated with tofacitinib. The chain combines TRBV4-1 with TRBJ2-6; D unresolved. The TCR was taken from a human donor with alopecia areata. CDR3 DNA sequence: TGCGCCAGCAGCCAAGAGCGAAACTCTGGGGCCAACGTCCTGACTTTC. Its protein is CASSQERNSGANVLTF.